Presented here are 28 T cell receptor beta chains from one specimen sequenced in a study of OX40 agonist ivuxolimab in advanced cancers. This table comes from immunoSEQ multiplex PCR, and its TCRdb copy is limited to in-frame clones, with some not included. This table holds around 39,000 clones, roughly nine tenths found once. The specimen was CD4+ or CD8+ T cells sorted from blood, collected in a trial of the OX40 agonist ivuxolimab. The receptor set was obtained from an adult with an advanced solid tumor such as melanoma, head and neck, liver or kidney cancer.

CDR3 loop: CASSPAGANVLTF. The DNA of the CDR3 is TGTGCCAGCTCACCTGCAGGGGCCAACGTCCTGACTTTC. This rearrangement joins TRBV18 to TRBJ2-6; no definite D call. V was trimmed by 3 bases and J by 4 bases, leaving 4 bases between them. The V gene's germline CDR1 is KGHSH and CDR2 LQKENI. The CDR3 totals 13 residues. The whole variable domain, filled in from reference TRBV18 and TRBJ2-6, reads NAGVMQNPRHLVRRRGQEARLRCSPMKGHSHVYWYRQLPEEGLKFMVYLQKENIIDESGMPKERFSAEFPKEGPSILRIQQVVRGDSAAYFCASSPAGANVLTFGAGSRLTVL.

The rearrangement joins TRBV7-8 to TRBJ2-3, with 12 bases identical to TRBD2. J was trimmed by 3 bases and V by 5 bases; bases with no gene match: 3. The CDR3 extends over 15 amino acids. Germline values: CDR1 SGHVS, CDR2 FQNEAQ. The CDR3 DNA reads as TGTGCCAGCAGCCGCGGGACTAGCGGGACAGATACGCAGTATTTT. Translating gives CASSRGTSGTDTQYF. Full variable domain (outside the CDR3, taken from reference TRBV7-8 and TRBJ2-3): GAGVSQSPRYKVAKRGQDVALRCDPISGHVSLFWYQQALGQGPEFLTYFQNEAQLDKSGLPSDRFFAERPEGSVSTLKIQRTQQEDSAVYLCASSRGTSGTDTQYFGPGTRLTVL.

The chain recombines TRBV5-1 with TRBJ1-4, with a tentative D call TRBD1 (5 bases). The ends were cut back, 4 bases at V and 8 bases at J, with 15 bases in the middle. The CDR3 covers 14 residues. CDR1 and CDR2 (germline): SGHRS, YFSETQ. CDR3 residues: CASSTTGAGEKLFF. The CDR3 DNA sequence: TGCGCCAGCAGCACAACCGGAGCAGGGGAAAAACTGTTTTTT.

This rearrangement joins TRBV30 to TRBJ2-3; 7 bases fit TRBD1. The V gene's germline CDR1 is GTSNPN and CDR2 SVGIG (reference sequence). V shed 0 bases and J 7 bases; nucleotides not matched to a gene: 10. CDR3 length equals 15 residues. The CDR3 DNA follows: TGTGCCTGGAGTGTAGGGACAGCCGGGGTCAATACGCAGTATTTT. Its protein product is CAWSVGTAGVNTQYF.

The rearrangement links TRBV5-6 to TRBJ1-2, with D possibly matching TRBD1 (6 bases). V was trimmed by 2 bases and J by 2 bases, leaving 10 bases between them. Germline V gives CDR1 SGHDT, CDR2 YYEEEE. The CDR3 has 14 amino acids. The CDR3 region has the DNA TGTGCCAGCAGCTTCACAGGGTTCAACTATGGCTACACCTTC. Residues: CASSFTGFNYGYTF.

CDR3 loop: CAWSTQGRGPQHF. CDR3 DNA: TGTGCCTGGAGTACCCAGGGCCGCGGACCCCAGCATTTT. The V and J genes are TRBV30 and TRBJ1-5; TRBD1 might be the D (5 bases). Per germline, CDR1 GTSNPN and CDR2 SVGIG (reference sequence). The CDR3 contains 13 residues. Trimming stripped 2 bases from V and 10 bases from J, with 15 bases between.

There are a few counts of this clone. The chain employs TRBV9 and TRBJ2-5; the D gene could be TRBD1 or TRBD2 (5 bases each). Trimming left V 0 bases short and J 3 bases short, with 12 bases between. CDR1 and CDR2 (germline): SGDLS, YYNGEE. The CDR3 totals 15 residues. As DNA, the CDR3 is TGTGCCAGCAGCGTAGTAAGGGACGGTGAAGAGACCCAGTACTTC. Residues: CASSVVRDGEETQYF.

The chain combines TRBV28 with TRBJ2-5; 7 bases are shared with TRBD2. The junction had 1 base not matched to a gene; V was cut back by 2 bases and J by 1 base. Germline CDR1 MDHEN, CDR2 SYDVKM. The length of the CDR3 is 14 residues. In DNA form, the CDR3 reads TGTGCCAGCAGTTTAGCGGGGGTCCAAGAGACCCAGTACTTC. Its translation: CASSLAGVQETQYF.

The chain carries TRBV2 and TRBJ2-1; a weak D match, TRBD1 (5 bases). Germline-derived CDR1 and CDR2 are SNHLY and FYNNEI. Trimming stripped 1 base from V and 8 bases from J, with 12 bases between. The CDR3 has 14 amino acids. The chain's CDR3 is CASSEEQGFDEQFF. CDR3 in DNA: TGTGCCAGCAGTGAAGAGCAGGGCTTCGATGAGCAGTTCTTC. Looking up the rest from reference TRBV2 and TRBJ2-1 gives the full variable domain: EPEVTQTPSHQVTQMGQEVILRCVPISNHLYFYWYRQILGQKVEFLVSFYNNEISEKSEIFDDQFSVERPDGSNFTLKIRSTKLEDSAMYFCASSEEQGFDEQFFGPGTRLTVL.

CDR3 residues: CASSLHDTLNTEAFF. The DNA of the CDR3 is TGCGCCAGCAGCCTTCATGATACATTGAACACTGAAGCTTTCTTT. The chain uses TRBV4-1 and TRBJ1-1; no reliable D call. V was trimmed by 4 bases and J by 0 bases, leaving 12 bases between them. The CDR3 has 15 residues. The germline CDR1 and CDR2 sequences are MGHRA and YSYEKL.

This clone was counted a few times. The chain is built from TRBV2 and TRBJ2-4, with D tentatively TRBD1 or TRBD2 (6 bases each). CDR3 length equals 16 residues. Germline values: CDR1 SNHLY, CDR2 FYNNEI. V lost 0 bases to trimming and J lost 7 bases, with 16 bases between them. In DNA, the CDR3 is TGTGCCAGCAGTGAAGCGCTTCCGGGGGCGGGGAACATTCAGTACTTC. Its protein product is CASSEALPGAGNIQYF.

The chain links TRBV5-1 to TRBJ2-2; tentatively, D is TRBD2 (5 bases). Trimming took 7 bases from V and 6 from J, leaving 22 bases between them. The CDR3 length is 16 residues. CDR1 is SGHRS, CDR2 YFSETQ, per germline. CDR3 sequence (DNA): TGCGCCAGCTTCGATATTAGGGAGAGAGTCGCCGGGGAGCTGTTTTTT. Protein product: CASFDIRERVAGELFF.

The chain uses TRBV29-1 and TRBJ2-5; no clear D gene. This CDR3 region has 14 residues. The germline V and J ends were trimmed by 0 bases and 5 bases, with 13 bases remaining between them. Germline CDR1 and CDR2: SQVTM and ANQGSEA. In nucleotides, the CDR3 is TGCAGCGTTGAAGATGTGGATACCCGGGAGACCCAGTACTTC. It codes for CSVEDVDTRETQYF.

This chain links TRBV30 with TRBJ1-6; a possible D gene is TRBD1 (5 bases). Trimming removed 8 bases at V and 11 bases at J, with 16 bases between. The CDR3 extends over 12 amino acids. Germline assignment: CDR1 GTSNPN and CDR2 SVGIG (reference sequence). The CDR3 sequence: CAGARGWTPLHF. The CDR3 DNA follows: TGTGCCGGGGCGAGAGGGTGGACACCCCTCCACTTT. Combining the CDR3 with reference TRBV30 and TRBJ1-6 gives the whole variable domain SQTIHQWPATLVQPVGSPLSLECTVEGTSNPNLYWYRQAAGRGLQLLFYSVGIGQISSEVPQNLSASRPQDRQFILSSKKLLLSDSGFYLCAGARGWTPLHFGNGTRLTVT.

The chain links TRBV10-1 to TRBJ2-5, with TRBD1 identical over 9 bases. CDR3 length: 15 residues. Trimming removed 5 bases from V and 5 bases from J; junction bases left unmatched: 9. Germline V lookup: CDR1 WNHNN, CDR2 SYGVQD (reference sequence). The CDR3 DNA reads TGCGCCAGCAGTCCCGGGACAGGGAGACAGGAGACCCAGTACTTC. Residues: CASSPGTGRQETQYF.

The V and J genes are TRBV4-2 and TRBJ1-3, with D hard to call. V was cut by 0 bases and J by 0 bases, with 6 bases left in between. The V gene's germline CDR1 is LGHNA and CDR2 YNFKEQ. This CDR3 is built from 15 residues. This CDR3 is CASSQEISSGNTIYF. The CDR3 DNA reads TGTGCCAGCAGCCAAGAGATATCCTCTGGAAACACCATATATTTT.

This clone occurred once. The chain is built from TRBV19 and TRBJ1-2, with 9 bases that match TRBD1. After removal of 6 bases from V and 2 bases from J, the junction contained 10 bases not matched to a gene. This CDR3 has 16 residues. Germline CDR1 and CDR2: LNHDA and SQIVND (reference sequence). The CDR3 protein is CASRRDRDVKNYGYTF. The CDR3 region has the DNA TGTGCCAGTAGAAGGGACAGGGATGTGAAGAACTATGGCTACACCTTC.

The V and J genes are TRBV30 and TRBJ1-6; D not resolved. V lost 5 bases to trimming and J lost 9 bases, with 11 bases between them. This CDR3 comprises 12 residues. Germline CDR1 is GTSNPN and CDR2 is SVGIG (reference sequence). CDR3 bases: TGTGCCTGGGGGCCTTTAAGTTCACCCCTCCACTTT. Protein sequence: CAWGPLSSPLHF.

This chain connects TRBV2 to TRBJ1-1, with D possibly matching TRBD1 (5 bases). CDR3 length equals 14 residues. V was clipped by 2 bases and J by 5 bases, with 12 bases between them. Per germline, CDR1 SNHLY and CDR2 FYNNEI. CDR3 sequence (DNA): TGTGCCAGCAGTGAAACCTACCGGGGGACTGAAGCTTTCTTT. It yields the protein CASSETYRGTEAFF.

The V call is TRBV15, the J call TRBJ2-6; D unresolved. Germline CDR1 and CDR2: LNHNV and YYDKDF (reference sequence). Between the trimmed V and J ends, which lost 5 bases and 0 bases, there was a span of 11 bases. The CDR3 is made up of 16 amino acids. CDR3 in DNA: TGTGCCACCAGCCGTGGCGTGGCCTCTGGGGCCAACGTCCTGACTTTC. This gives the protein CATSRGVASGANVLTF.

This clone was seen only a few times. The V call is TRBV27, the J call TRBJ1-5, with 7 bases matching TRBD1. There are 16 residues in the CDR3. Germline CDR1 and CDR2: MNHEY and SMNVEV (reference sequence). Losses at the gene ends were 6 bases for V and 3 bases for J; bases not matched to a gene: 11. Written as DNA, the CDR3 is TGTGCCAGCAGCCACGGGGCCAGGGGGGTCAATCAGCCCCAGCATTTT. Translation: CASSHGARGVNQPQHF.

This clone was recorded once. V is TRBV10-1 and J is TRBJ1-5; no firm D call. Trimming removed 3 bases at V and 2 bases at J, with 5 bases between. Per the germline V gene, CDR1 is WNHNN and CDR2 is SYGVQD (reference sequence). The CDR3 length is 13 residues. Here the CDR3 reads CASSDGRNQPQHF. DNA of the CDR3: TGCGCCAGCAGTGATGGACGCAATCAGCCCCAGCATTTT.

The chain links TRBV5-1 to TRBJ2-2; weak D call: TRBD2 (5 bases). The CDR3 totals 16 residues. In germline, CDR1 is SGHRS, CDR2 YFSETQ. Trimming took off 0 bases at V and 5 bases at J, with 14 bases between the two ends. CDR3 nucleotide sequence: TGCGCCAGCAGCTTGGTTCCCGTGCCGGGGACCGGGGAGCTGTTTTTT. Its translation: CASSLVPVPGTGELFF.

The chain has TRBV9 and TRBJ2-5; D possibly matches TRBD1 or TRBD2 (5 bases each). In germline, CDR1 is SGDLS, CDR2 YYNGEE. There are 15 residues in the CDR3. V lost 4 bases, J lost 5 bases, and 18 bases lay in between. This CDR3 is CASSTDSGMGETQYF. DNA for the CDR3: TGTGCCAGCAGCACGGACTCAGGGATGGGGGAGACCCAGTACTTC.

This sequence joins TRBV19 and TRBJ2-5, with D perhaps given as TRBD1 or TRBD2 (5 bases each). The CDR3 is made up of 13 amino acids. Germline lookup yields CDR1 LNHDA and CDR2 SQIVND (reference sequence). The V and J ends lost 5 bases and 7 bases respectively, with 14 bases between them. CDR3 loop: CASSPGAAGTQYF. The CDR3, as DNA: TGTGCCAGTAGTCCTGGGGCGGCGGGGACCCAGTACTTC.

As for this clone: One end of the junction does not line up with germline, which may come from a read error. V and J are TRBV7-7 and TRBJ2-7, with D maybe TRBD1 (5 bases). There are 11 residues in the CDR3. Germline V CDR1 and CDR2: SSHAT, FNYEAQ (reference sequence). The CDR3 here is CASSFTGPAGF. The CDR3 DNA reads as TGTGCCAGCAGCTTTACAGGTCCCGCTGGCTTC.

The V and J genes are TRBV9 and TRBJ1-1; D possibly corresponds to TRBD1 (5 bases). CDR1 is SGDLS and CDR2 is YYNGEE in the germline V gene. The CDR3 consists of 13 residues. Trimming took off 3 bases at V and 7 bases at J, with 13 bases between the two ends. The CDR3 DNA reads as TGTGCCAGCAGCGGGCCGAGGGGCAGTGAAGCTTTCTTT. The encoded protein is CASSGPRGSEAFF.

The rearrangement joins TRBV11-2 to TRBJ1-2; 8 bases are shared with TRBD1. The ends lost 6 bases at V and 2 bases at J; junction bases unmatched: 5. Germline lookup yields CDR1 SGHAT and CDR2 FQNNGV. This CDR3 region has 14 residues. The CDR3 nucleotides are TGTGCCAGCAGTACAGGGGGGCACAACTATGGCTACACCTTC. Translation: CASSTGGHNYGYTF.